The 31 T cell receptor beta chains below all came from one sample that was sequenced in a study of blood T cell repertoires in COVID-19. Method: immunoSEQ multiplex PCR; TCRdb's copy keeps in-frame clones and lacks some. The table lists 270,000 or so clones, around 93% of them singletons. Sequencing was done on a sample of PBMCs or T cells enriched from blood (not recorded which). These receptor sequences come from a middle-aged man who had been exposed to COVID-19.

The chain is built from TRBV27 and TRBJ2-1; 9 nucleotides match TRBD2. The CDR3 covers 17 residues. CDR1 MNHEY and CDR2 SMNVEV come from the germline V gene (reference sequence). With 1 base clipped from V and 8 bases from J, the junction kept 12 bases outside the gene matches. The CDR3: CASSLWGSGRFLDEQFF. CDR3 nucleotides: TGTGCCAGCAGTTTATGGGGTAGCGGGAGATTTTTGGATGAGCAGTTCTTC.

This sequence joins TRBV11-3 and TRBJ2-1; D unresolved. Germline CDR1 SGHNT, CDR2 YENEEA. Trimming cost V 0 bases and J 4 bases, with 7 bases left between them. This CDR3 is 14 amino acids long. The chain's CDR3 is CASSLDQEYNEQFF. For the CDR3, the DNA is TGTGCCAGCAGCTTAGATCAAGAGTACAATGAGCAGTTCTTC.

The CDR3 loop reads CASSVNGGRTYEQYF. DNA for the CDR3: TGTGCCAGCAGCGTAAACGGCGGGAGGACCTACGAGCAGTACTTC. The chain employs TRBV9 and TRBJ2-7, with TRBD2 matching 8 bases. J gave up 2 bases and V 1 base, and 5 bases lay outside the gene matches. Germline V lookup: CDR1 SGDLS, CDR2 YYNGEE. This CDR3 spans 15 amino acids. The variable domain in full, with the rest retrieved from reference TRBV9 and TRBJ2-7, is DSGVTQTPKHLITATGQRVTLRCSPRSGDLSVYWYQQSLDQGLQFLIQYYNGEERAKGNILERFSAQQFPDLHSELNLSSLELGDSALYFCASSVNGGRTYEQYFGPGTRLTVT.

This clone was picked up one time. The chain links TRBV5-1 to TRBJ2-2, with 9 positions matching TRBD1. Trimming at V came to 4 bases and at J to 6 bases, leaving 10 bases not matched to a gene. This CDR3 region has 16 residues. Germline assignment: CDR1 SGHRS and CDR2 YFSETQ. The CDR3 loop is CASSMYGTGKPGELFF. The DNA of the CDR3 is TGCGCCAGCAGCATGTACGGGACAGGGAAACCCGGGGAGCTGTTTTTT.

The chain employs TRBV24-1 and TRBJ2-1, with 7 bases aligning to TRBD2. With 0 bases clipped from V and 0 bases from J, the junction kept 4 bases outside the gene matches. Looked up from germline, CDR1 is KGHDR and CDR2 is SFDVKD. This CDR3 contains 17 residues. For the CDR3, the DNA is TGTGCCACCAGTGATTTGAGGGAGCGGGGCTCCTACAATGAGCAGTTCTTC. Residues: CATSDLRERGSYNEQFF.

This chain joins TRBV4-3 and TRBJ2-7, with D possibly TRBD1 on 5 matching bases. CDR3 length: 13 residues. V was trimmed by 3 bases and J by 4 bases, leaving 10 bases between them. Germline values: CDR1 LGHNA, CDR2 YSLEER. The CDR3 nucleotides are TGCGCCAGCAGCCAGGATGCAGGGTACGAGCAGTACTTC. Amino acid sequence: CASSQDAGYEQYF.

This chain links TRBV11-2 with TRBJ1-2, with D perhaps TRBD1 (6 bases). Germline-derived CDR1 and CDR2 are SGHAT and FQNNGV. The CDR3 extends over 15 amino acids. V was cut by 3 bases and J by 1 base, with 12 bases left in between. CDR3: CASSLGAGVNYGYTF. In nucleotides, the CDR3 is TGTGCCAGCAGCTTGGGAGCAGGGGTTAACTATGGCTACACCTTC.

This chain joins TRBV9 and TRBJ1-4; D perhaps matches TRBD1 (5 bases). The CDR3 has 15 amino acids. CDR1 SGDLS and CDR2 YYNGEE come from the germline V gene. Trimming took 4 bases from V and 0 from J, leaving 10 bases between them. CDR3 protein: CASSRQRSTNEKLFF. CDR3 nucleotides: TGTGCCAGCAGCAGACAGAGGTCAACTAATGAAAAACTGTTTTTT.

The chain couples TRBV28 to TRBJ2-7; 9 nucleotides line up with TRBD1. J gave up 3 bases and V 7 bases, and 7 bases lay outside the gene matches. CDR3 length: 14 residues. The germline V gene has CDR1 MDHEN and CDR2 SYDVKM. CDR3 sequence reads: CASNTGQGGYEQYF. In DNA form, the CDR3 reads TGTGCCAGCAACACGGGACAGGGCGGCTACGAGCAGTACTTC.

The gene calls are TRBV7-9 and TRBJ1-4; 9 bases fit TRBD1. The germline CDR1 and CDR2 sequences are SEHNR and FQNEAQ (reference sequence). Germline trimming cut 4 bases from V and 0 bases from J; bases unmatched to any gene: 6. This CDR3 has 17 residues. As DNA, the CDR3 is TGTGCCAGCAGCTCAGACAGGGGGGGTCCAACTAATGAAAAACTGTTTTTT. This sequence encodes CASSSDRGGPTNEKLFF.

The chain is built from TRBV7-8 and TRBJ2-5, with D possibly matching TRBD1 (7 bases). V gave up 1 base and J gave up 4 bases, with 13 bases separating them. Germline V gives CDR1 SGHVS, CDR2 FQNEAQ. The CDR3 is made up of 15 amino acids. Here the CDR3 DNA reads TGTGCCAGCAGCTTAGGCGGGACAGAAGGAGAGACCCAGTACTTC. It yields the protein CASSLGGTEGETQYF.

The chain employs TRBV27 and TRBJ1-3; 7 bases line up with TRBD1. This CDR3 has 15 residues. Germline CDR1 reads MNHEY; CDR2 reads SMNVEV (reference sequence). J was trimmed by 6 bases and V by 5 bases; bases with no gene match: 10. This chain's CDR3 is CASSPIQGGENTIYF. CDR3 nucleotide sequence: TGTGCCAGCAGTCCCATCCAGGGGGGTGAAAACACCATATATTTT.

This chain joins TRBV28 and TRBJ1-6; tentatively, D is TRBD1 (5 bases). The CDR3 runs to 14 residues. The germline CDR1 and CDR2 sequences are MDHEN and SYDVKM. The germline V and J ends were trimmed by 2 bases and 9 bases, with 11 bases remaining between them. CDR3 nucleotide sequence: TGTGCCAGCAGTTTACCAGGGTCCGTTTCACCCCTCCACTTT. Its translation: CASSLPGSVSPLHF.

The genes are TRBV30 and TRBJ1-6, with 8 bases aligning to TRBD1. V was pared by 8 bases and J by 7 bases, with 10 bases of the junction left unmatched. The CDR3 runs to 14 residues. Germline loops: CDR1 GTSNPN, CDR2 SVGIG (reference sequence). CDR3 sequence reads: CALQTGGQNSPLHF. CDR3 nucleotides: TGTGCCCTTCAAACAGGGGGACAGAATTCACCCCTCCACTTT.

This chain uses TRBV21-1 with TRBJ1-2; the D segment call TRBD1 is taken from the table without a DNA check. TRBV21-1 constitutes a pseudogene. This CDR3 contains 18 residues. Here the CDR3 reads CASSTRPSGTPTNYGYTF. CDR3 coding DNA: TGTGCCAGCAGCACCCGACCTTCCGGGACACCCACCAACTATGGCTACACCTTC.

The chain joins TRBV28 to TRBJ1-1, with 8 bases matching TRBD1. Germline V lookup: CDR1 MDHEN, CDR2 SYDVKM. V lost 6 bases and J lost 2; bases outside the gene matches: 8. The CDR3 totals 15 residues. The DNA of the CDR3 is TGTGCCAGCAGCCCAGCGGGACAGGAAAACACTGAAGCTTTCTTT. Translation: CASSPAGQENTEAFF. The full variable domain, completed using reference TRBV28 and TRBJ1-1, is DVKVTQSSRYLVKRTGEKVFLECVQDMDHENMFWYRQDPGLGLRLIYFSYDVKMKEKGDIPEGYSVSREKKERFSLILESASTNQTSMYLCASSPAGQENTEAFFGQGTRLTVV.

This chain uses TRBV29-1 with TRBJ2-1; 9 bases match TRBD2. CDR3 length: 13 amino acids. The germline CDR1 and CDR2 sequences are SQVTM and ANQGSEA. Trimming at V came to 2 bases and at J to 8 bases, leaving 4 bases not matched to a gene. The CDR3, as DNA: TGCAGCGTTGAATTGCGGGAGGGCCATGAGCAGTTCTTC. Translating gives CSVELREGHEQFF.

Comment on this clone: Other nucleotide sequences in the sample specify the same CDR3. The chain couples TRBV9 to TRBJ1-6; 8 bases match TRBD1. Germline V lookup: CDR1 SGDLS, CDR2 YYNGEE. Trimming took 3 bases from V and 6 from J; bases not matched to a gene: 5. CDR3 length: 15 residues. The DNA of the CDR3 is TGTGCCAGCAGCGCAGGACAGGGCGGTAATTCACCCCTCCACTTT. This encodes CASSAGQGGNSPLHF.

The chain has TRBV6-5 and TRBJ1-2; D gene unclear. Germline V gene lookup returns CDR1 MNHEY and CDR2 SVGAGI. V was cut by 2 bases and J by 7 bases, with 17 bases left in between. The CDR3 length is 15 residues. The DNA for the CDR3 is TGTGCCAGCAGTTACCGAGAGGGAAGTTTCTCTGGCTACACCTTC. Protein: CASSYREGSFSGYTF.

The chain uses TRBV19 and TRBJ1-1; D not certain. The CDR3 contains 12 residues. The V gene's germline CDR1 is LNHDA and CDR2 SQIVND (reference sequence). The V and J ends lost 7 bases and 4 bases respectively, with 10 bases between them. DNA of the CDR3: TGTGCCAGTAAAGGAGGATTCACTGAAGCTTTCTTT. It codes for CASKGGFTEAFF.

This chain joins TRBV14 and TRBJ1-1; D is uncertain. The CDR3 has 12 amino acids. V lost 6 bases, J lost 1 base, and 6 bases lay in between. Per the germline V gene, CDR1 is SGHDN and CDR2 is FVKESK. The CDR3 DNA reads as TGTGCCAGCAGACTGAAGAACACTGAAGCTTTCTTT. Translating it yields CASRLKNTEAFF. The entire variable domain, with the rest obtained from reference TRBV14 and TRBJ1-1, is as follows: EAGVTQFPSHSVIEKGQTVTLRCDPISGHDNLYWYRRVMGKEIKFLLHFVKESKQDESGMPNNRFLAERTGGTYSTLKVQPAELEDSGVYFCASRLKNTEAFFGQGTRLTVV.

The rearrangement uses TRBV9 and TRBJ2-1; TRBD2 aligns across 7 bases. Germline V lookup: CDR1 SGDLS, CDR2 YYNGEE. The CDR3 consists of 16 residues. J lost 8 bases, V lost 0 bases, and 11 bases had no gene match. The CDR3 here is CASSVEYSGNGYEQFF. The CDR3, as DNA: TGTGCCAGCAGCGTAGAATACAGCGGGAACGGTTATGAGCAGTTCTTC.

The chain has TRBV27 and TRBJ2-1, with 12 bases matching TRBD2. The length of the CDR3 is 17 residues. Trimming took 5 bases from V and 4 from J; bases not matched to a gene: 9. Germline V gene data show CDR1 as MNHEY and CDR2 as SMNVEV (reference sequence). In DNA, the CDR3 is TGTGCCAGCAGTACCCGGACTAGCGGGACGCAATACAATGAGCAGTTCTTC. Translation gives CASSTRTSGTQYNEQFF.

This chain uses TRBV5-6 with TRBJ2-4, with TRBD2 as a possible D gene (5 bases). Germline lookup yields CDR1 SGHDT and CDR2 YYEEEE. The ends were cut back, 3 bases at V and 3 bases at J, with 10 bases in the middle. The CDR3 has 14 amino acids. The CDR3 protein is CASSYDGVKNIQYF. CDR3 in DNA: TGTGCCAGCAGCTACGACGGGGTCAAAAACATTCAGTACTTC. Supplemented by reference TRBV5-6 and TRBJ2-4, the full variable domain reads DAGVTQSPTHLIKTRGQQVTLRCSPKSGHDTVSWYQQALGQGPQFIFQYYEEEERQRGNFPDRFSGHQFPNYSSELNVNALLLGDSALYLCASSYDGVKNIQYFGAGTRLSVL.

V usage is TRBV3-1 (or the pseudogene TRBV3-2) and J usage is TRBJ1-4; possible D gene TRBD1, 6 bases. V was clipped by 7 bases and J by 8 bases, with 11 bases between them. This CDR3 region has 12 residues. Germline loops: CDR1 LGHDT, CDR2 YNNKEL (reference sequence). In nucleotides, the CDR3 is TGTGCCAGCACAGGGGAAGACGAAAAACTGTTTTTT. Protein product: CASTGEDEKLFF.

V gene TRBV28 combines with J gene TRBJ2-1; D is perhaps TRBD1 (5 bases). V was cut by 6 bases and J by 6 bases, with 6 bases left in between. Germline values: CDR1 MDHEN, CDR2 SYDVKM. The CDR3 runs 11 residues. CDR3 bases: TGTGCCAGCAGCACAGGCAATGAGCAGTTCTTC. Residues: CASSTGNEQFF.

CDR3 sequence reads: CASRDRNTGELFF. For the CDR3, the DNA is TGTGCCAGCAGAGACAGGAACACCGGGGAGCTGTTTTTT. The chain carries TRBV4-2 and TRBJ2-2; perhaps TRBD1 as D (5 bases). CDR3 length: 13 amino acids. The V gene's germline CDR1 is LGHNA and CDR2 YNFKEQ. Trimming stripped 6 bases from V and 1 base from J, with 6 bases between.

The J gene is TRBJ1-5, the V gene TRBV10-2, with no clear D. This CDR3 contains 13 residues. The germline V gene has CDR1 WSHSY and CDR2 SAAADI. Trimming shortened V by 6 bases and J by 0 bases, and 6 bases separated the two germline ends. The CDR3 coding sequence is TGCGCCAGCAGACAGTTTAGCAATCAGCCCCAGCATTTT. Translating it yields CASRQFSNQPQHF.

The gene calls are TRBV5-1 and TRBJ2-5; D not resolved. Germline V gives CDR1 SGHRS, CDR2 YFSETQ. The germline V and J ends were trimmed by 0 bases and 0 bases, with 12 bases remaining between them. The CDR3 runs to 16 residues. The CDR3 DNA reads TGCGCCAGCAGCTTGGCCACGTACTACGACCAAGAGACCCAGTACTTC. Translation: CASSLATYYDQETQYF.

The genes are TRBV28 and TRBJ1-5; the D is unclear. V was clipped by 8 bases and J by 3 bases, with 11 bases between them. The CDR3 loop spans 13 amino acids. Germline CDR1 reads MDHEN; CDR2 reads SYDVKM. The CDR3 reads CASLEVPNQPQHF. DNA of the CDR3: TGTGCCAGCCTGGAGGTTCCCAATCAGCCCCAGCATTTT.

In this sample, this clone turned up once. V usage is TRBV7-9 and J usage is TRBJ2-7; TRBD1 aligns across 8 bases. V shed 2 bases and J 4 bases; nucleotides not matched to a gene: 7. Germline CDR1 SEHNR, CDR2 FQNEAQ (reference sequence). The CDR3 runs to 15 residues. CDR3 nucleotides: TGTGCCAGCAGCTTACGATCAGGGGGCTCTTACGAGCAGTACTTC. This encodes CASSLRSGGSYEQYF.